Given below is one T cell receptor (beta chain) in context. Antigen unknown. These data come from a study of cytomegalovirus exposure and HLA in healthy donors. General study findings and limits: The authors listed 150 to 200 TCR beta chains as cytomegalovirus-associated.

Trimming took 4 bases from V and 5 from J, leaving 17 bases between them. The germline V gene encodes CDR1 PRHDT and CDR2 FYEKMQ (reference sequence). The CDR3 loop spans 15 amino acids. The PCR had 60 Vbeta and 13 Jbeta primers. In the authors' workflow: It was a later analysis that counted approximately 81 million unique TCR beta chains, of which 8.5 million to 12 million were shared. Data came from immunoSEQ multiplex PCR; TCRdb stores just in-frame clones and leaves some out. V and J calls and clone size follow that table, whereas D and trimming were derived from the DNA. There are around 74,000 clones in the sample, with approximately 4.6% held by the top ten.

The origin of this receptor is a man aged 30-40 years in good health and CMV-seronegative. Source material: PBMCs. The chain uses TRBV13 and TRBJ2-5; D may be TRBD2 (5 bases). The CDR3 loop is CASSSPPGSAETQYF. The CDR3 DNA is TGTGCCAGCAGCTCGCCTCCGGGATCAGCTGAGACCCAGTACTTC. The full variable domain, its missing parts supplied by reference TRBV13 and TRBJ2-5, is AAGVIQSPRHLIKEKRETATLKCYPIPRHDTVYWYQQGPGQDPQFLISFYEKMQSDKGSIPDRFSAQQFSDYHSELNMSSLELGDSALYFCASSSPPGSAETQYFGPGTRLLVL.